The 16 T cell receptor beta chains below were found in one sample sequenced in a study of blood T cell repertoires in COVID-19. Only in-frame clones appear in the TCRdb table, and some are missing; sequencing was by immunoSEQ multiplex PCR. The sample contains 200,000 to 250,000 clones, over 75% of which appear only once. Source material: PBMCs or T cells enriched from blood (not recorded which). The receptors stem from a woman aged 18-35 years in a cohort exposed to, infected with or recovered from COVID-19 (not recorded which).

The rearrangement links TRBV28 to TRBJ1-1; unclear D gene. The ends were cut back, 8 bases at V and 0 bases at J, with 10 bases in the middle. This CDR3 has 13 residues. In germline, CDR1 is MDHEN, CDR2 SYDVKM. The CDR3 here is CASHTILNTEAFF. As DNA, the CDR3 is TGTGCCAGCCATACAATCTTGAACACTGAAGCTTTCTTT.

DNA of the CDR3: TGTGCCAGCAGCTTAGTCGGACAGGGGGCACAAGAGCAGTACTTC. It translates to CASSLVGQGAQEQYF. The V and J genes are TRBV7-6 and TRBJ2-7; TRBD1 aligns across 11 bases. V lost 1 base and J lost 7; bases outside the gene matches: 6. This CDR3 has 15 residues. Germline CDR1 is SGHVS and CDR2 is FNYEAQ.

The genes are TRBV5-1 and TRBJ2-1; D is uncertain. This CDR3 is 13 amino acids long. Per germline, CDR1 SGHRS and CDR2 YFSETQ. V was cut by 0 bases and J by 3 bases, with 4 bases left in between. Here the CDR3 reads CASSLGGYNEQFF. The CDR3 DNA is TGCGCCAGCAGCTTGGGAGGCTACAATGAGCAGTTCTTC.

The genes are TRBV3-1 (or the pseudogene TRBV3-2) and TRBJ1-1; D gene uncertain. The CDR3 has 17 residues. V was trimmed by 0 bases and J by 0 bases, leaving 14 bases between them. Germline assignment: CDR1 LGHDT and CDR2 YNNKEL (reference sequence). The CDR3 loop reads CASSQDLNSPLNTEAFF. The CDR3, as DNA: TGTGCCAGCAGCCAAGATTTAAACAGCCCCTTGAACACTGAAGCTTTCTTT.

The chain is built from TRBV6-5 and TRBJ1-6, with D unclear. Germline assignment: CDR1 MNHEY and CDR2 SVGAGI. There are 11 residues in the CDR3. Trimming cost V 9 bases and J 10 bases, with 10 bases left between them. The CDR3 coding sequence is TGTGCCAGGAGGAGGACCTCACCCCTCCACTTT. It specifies CARRRTSPLHF.

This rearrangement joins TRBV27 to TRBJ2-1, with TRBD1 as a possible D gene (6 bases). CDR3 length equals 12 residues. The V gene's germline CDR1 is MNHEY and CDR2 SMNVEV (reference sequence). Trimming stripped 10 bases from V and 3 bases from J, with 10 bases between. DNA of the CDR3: TGTGCCACAACAGGGAACTACAATGAGCAGTTCTTC. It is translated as CATTGNYNEQFF.

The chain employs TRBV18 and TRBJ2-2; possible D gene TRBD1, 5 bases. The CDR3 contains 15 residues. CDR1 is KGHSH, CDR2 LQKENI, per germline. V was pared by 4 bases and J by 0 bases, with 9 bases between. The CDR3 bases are TGTGCCAGCTCACTTCAGGGAACGAACACCGGGGAGCTGTTTTTT. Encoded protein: CASSLQGTNTGELFF.

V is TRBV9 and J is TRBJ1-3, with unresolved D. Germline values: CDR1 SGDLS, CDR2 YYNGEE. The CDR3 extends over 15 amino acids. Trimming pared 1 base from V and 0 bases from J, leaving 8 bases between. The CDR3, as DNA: TGTGCCAGCAGCGTAACACAGAGCTCTGGAAACACCATATATTTT. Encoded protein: CASSVTQSSGNTIYF.

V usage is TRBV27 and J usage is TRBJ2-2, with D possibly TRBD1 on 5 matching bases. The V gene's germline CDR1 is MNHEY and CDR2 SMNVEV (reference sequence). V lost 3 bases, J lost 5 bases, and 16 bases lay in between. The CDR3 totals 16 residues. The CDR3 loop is CASSFIGRGRTGELFF. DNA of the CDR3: TGTGCCAGCAGTTTTATAGGAAGGGGCCGGACCGGGGAGCTGTTTTTT.

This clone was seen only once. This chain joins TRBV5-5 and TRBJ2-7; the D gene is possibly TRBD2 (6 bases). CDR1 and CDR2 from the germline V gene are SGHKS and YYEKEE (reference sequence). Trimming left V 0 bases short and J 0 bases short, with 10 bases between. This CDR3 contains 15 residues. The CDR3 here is CASSLGGDPSYEQYF. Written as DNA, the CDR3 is TGTGCCAGCAGCTTGGGGGGGGACCCCTCCTACGAGCAGTACTTC.

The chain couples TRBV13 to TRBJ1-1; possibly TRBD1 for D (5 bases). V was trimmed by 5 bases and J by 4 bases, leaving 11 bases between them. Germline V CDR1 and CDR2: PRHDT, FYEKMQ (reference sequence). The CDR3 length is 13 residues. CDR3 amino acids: CASSGTGATEAFF. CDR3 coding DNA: TGTGCCAGCAGCGGCACAGGAGCCACTGAAGCTTTCTTT.

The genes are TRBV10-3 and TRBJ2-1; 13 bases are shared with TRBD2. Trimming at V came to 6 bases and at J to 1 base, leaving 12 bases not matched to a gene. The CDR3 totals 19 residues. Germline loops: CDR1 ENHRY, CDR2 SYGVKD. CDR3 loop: CAIRAGTSGKGESYNEQFF. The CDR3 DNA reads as TGTGCCATCAGGGCCGGGACTAGCGGGAAAGGTGAGTCCTACAATGAGCAGTTCTTC.

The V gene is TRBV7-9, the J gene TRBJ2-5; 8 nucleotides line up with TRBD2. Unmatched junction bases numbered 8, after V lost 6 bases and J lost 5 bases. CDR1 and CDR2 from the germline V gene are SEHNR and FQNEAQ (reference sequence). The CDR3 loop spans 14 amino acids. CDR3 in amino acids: CASREGLAEETQYF. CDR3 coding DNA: TGTGCCAGCAGGGAAGGACTAGCAGAGGAGACCCAGTACTTC.

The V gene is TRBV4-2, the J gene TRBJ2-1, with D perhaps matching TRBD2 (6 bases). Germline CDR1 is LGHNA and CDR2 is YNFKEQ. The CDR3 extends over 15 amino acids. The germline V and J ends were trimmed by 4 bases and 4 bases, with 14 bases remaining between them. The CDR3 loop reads CASSPLRGSYNEQFF. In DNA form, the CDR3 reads TGTGCCAGCAGCCCCCTACGGGGGTCGTACAATGAGCAGTTCTTC.

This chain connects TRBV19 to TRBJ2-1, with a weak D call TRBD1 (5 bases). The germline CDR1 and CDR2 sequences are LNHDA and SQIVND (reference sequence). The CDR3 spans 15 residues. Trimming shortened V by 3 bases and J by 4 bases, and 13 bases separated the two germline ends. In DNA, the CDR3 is TGTGCCAGTAGTATCGGGTGGGGCCGATACAATGAGCAGTTCTTC. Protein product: CASSIGWGRYNEQFF.

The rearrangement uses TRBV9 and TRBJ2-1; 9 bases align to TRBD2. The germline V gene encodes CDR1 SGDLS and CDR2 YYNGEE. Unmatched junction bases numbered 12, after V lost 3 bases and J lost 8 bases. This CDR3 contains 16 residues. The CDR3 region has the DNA TGTGCCAGCAGCGCCTCCCAGCGGGAGGCCTGGGATGAGCAGTTCTTC. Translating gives CASSASQREAWDEQFF.